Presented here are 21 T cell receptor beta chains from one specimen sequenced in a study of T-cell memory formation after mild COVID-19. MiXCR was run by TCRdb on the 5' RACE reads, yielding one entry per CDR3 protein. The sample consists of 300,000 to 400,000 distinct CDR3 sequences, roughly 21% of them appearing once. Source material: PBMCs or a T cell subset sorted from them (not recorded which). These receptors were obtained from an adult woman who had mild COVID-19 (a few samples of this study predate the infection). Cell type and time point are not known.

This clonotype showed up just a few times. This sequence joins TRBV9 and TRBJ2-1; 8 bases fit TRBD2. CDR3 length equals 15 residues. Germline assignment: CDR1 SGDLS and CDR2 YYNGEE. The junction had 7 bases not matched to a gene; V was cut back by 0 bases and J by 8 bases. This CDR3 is CASSVAVTSVDEQFF. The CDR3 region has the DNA TGTGCCAGCAGCGTAGCTGTGACTAGCGTCGATGAGCAGTTCTTC.

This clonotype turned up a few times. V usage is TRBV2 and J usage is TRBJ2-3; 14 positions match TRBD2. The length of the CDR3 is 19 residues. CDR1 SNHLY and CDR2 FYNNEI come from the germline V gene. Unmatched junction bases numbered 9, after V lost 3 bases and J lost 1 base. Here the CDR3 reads CASSDKKMGLAGGTDTQYF. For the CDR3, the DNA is TGTGCCAGCAGTGACAAGAAGATGGGACTAGCGGGAGGCACAGATACGCAGTATTTT.

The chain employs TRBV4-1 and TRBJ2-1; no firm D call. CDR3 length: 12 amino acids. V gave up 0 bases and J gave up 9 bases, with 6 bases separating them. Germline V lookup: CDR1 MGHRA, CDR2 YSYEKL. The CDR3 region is CASSQEVGEQFF. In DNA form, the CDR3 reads TGCGCCAGCAGCCAAGAAGTGGGTGAGCAGTTCTTC.

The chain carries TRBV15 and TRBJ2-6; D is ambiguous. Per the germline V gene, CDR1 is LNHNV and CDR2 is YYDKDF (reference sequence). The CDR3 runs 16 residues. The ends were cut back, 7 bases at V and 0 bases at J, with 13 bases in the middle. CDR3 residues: CATTPGLSSGANVLTF. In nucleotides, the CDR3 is TGTGCCACCACTCCGGGCCTGAGCTCTGGGGCCAACGTCCTGACTTTC.

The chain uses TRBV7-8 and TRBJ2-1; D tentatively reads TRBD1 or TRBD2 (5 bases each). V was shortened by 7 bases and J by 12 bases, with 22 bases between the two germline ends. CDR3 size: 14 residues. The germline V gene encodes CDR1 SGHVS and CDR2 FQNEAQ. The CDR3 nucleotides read TGTGCCAGCACAATAATATCCGGGGCCCGGGGGCAGTTCTTC. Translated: CASTIISGARGQFF.

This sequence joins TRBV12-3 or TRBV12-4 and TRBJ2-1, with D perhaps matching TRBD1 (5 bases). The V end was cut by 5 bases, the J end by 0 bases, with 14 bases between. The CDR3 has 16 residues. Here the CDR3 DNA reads TGTGCCAGCAGTAAACGACGACAGATCTCCTACAATGAGCAGTTCTTC. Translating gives CASSKRRQISYNEQFF.

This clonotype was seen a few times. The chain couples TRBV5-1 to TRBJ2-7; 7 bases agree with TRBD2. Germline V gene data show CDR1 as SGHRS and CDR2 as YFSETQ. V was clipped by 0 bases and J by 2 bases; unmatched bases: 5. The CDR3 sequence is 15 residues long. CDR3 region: CASSLGGLPTYEQYF. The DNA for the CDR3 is TGCGCCAGCAGCTTGGGGGGACTACCCACCTACGAGCAGTACTTC.

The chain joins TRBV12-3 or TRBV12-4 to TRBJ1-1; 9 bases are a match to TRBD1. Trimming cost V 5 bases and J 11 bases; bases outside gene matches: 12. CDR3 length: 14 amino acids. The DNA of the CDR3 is TGTGCCAGCAGTCCCAACCGGGACAGGGTATACGCTTTCTTT. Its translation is CASSPNRDRVYAFF.

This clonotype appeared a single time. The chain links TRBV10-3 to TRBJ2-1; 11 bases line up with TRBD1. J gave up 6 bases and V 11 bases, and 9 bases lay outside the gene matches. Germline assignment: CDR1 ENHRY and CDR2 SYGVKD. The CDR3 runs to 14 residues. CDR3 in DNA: TGTGCCTCCCTTGGCGGGACAGGGGGCAATGAGCAGTTCTTC. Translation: CASLGGTGGNEQFF.

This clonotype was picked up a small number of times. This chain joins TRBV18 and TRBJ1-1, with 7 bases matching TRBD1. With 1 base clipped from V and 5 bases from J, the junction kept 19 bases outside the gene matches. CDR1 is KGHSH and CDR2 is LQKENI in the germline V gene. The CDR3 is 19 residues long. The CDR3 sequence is CASSPQRSPFSGGETEAFF. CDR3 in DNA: TGTGCCAGCTCACCACAACGGTCCCCCTTTTCAGGGGGAGAGACTGAAGCTTTCTTT.

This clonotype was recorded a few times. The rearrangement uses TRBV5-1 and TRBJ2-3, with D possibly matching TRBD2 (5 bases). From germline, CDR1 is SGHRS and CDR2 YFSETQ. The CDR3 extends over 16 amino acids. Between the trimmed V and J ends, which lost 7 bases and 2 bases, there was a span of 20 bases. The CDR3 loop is CASRLTITGVTDTQYF. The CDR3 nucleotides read TGCGCCAGCCGATTGACTATCACCGGGGTCACAGATACGCAGTATTTT.

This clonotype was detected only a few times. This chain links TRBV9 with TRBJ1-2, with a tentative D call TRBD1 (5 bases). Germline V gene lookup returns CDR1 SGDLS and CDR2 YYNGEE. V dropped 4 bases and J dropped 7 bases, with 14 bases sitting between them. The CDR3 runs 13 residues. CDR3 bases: TGTGCCAGCAGCCCTCAAGACAGACTTGGCTACACCTTC. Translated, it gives CASSPQDRLGYTF.

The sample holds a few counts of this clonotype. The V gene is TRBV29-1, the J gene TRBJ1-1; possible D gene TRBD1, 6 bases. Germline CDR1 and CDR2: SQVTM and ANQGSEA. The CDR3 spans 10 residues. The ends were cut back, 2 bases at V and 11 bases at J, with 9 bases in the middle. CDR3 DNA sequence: TGCAGCGTTGAAAGGGGGTGGGCTTTCTTT. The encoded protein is CSVERGWAFF.

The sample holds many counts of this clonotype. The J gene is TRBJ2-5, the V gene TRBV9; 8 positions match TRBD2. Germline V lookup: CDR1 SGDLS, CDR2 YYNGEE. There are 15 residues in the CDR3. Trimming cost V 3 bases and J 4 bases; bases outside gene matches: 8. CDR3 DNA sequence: TGTGCCAGCAGCGCTCGACTAGCGAACACAGAGACCCAGTACTTC. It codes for CASSARLANTETQYF. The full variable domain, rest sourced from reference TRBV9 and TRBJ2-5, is DSGVTQTPKHLITATGQRVTLRCSPRSGDLSVYWYQQSLDQGLQFLIQYYNGEERAKGNILERFSAQQFPDLHSELNLSSLELGDSALYFCASSARLANTETQYFGPGTRLLVL.

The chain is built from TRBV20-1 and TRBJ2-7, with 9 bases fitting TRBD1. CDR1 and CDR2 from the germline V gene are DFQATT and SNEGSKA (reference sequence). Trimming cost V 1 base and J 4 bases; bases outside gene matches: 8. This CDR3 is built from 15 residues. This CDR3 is CSARVPWTGEYEQYF. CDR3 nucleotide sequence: TGCAGTGCTAGAGTCCCATGGACAGGGGAGTACGAGCAGTACTTC.

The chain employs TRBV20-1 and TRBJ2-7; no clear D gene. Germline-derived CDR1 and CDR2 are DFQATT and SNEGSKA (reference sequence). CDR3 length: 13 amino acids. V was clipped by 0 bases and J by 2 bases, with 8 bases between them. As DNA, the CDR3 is TGCAGTGCTAGAGATCCTCCGGCCTACGAGCAGTACTTC. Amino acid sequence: CSARDPPAYEQYF.

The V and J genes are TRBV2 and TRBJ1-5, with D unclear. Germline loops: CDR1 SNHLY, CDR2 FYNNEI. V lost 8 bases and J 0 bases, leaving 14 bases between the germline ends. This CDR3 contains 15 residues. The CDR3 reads CASSEDLYSNQPQHF. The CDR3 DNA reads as TGTGCCAGCTCGGAGGACCTTTATAGCAATCAGCCCCAGCATTTT. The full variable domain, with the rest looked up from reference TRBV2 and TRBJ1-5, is EPEVTQTPSHQVTQMGQEVILRCVPISNHLYFYWYRQILGQKVEFLVSFYNNEISEKSEIFDDQFSVERPDGSNFTLKIRSTKLEDSAMYFCASSEDLYSNQPQHFGDGTRLSIL.

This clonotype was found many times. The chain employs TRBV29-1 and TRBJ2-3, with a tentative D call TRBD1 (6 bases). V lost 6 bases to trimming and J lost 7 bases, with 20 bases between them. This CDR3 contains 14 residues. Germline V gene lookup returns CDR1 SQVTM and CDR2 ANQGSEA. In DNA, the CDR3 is TGCAGCGTAGAGGCCTACAGGGCGGTAAATACGCAGTATTTT. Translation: CSVEAYRAVNTQYF.

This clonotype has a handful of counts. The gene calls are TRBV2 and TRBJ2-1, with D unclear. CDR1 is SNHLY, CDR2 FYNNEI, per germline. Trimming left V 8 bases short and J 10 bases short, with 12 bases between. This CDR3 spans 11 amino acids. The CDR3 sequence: CASYLFPEQFF. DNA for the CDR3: TGTGCCAGCTACTTGTTCCCCGAGCAGTTCTTC.

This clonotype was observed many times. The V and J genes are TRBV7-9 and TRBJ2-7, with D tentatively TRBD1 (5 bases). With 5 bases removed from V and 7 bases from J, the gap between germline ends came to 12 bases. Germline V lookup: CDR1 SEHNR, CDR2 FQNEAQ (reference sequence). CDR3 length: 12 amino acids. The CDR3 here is CASSRGLREQYF. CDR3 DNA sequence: TGTGCCAGCAGCAGGGGTCTTAGGGAGCAGTACTTC.

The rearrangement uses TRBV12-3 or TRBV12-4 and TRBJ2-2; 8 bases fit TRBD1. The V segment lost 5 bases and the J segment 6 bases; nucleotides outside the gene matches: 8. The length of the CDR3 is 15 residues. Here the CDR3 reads CASSLKDRVAGELFF. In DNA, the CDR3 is TGTGCCAGCAGTCTGAAGGACAGGGTGGCCGGGGAGCTGTTTTTT.